The 26 T cell receptor beta chains reported below all come from one sample, sequenced in a study of T cell responses to AZD1222 COVID-19 vaccine. Clones were read by immunoSEQ multiplex PCR, and TCRdb kept only the in-frame ones, dropping some. This sample yields some 150,000 clones, of which more than 85% are seen a single time; 3% to 4% belongs to the top ten. The specimen comprised peripheral blood, sampled 28 days after the second AZD1222 dose. The receptors come from an adult who received the AZD1222 COVID-19 vaccine.

The chain is built from TRBV5-5 and TRBJ1-1; 9 nucleotides agree with TRBD1. This CDR3 has 13 amino acids. V shed 2 bases, J shed 8 bases, and the junction held 4 bases outside the gene matches. From germline, CDR1 is SGHKS and CDR2 YYEKEE (reference sequence). CDR3 loop: CASSLQGALEAFF. In nucleotides, the CDR3 is TGTGCCAGCAGCTTACAGGGGGCCCTCGAAGCTTTCTTT.

J is TRBJ2-3 and V is TRBV24-1; D is possibly TRBD1 or TRBD2 (5 bases each). The CDR3 is 16 residues long. Germline lookup yields CDR1 KGHDR and CDR2 SFDVKD. V shed 4 bases and J shed 3 bases, with 16 bases lying between them. The CDR3 loop is CATSDPGPLRTDTQYF. The CDR3 coding sequence is TGTGCCACCAGTGACCCGGGACCCTTACGTACAGATACGCAGTATTTT.

The rearrangement uses TRBV30 and TRBJ2-7; D remains ambiguous. V lost 0 bases and J 4 bases, leaving 10 bases between the germline ends. The CDR3 consists of 13 residues. The germline CDR1 and CDR2 sequences are GTSNPN and SVGIG (reference sequence). The CDR3 DNA follows: TGTGCCTGGAGTGTAGGGAATGGGTACGAGCAGTACTTC. The encoded protein is CAWSVGNGYEQYF.

CDR3 nucleotides: TGCGCCAGCAGCTTCCTTTTACCGGGACTAGCGGGAGTTGAGCAGTACTTC. Translating gives CASSFLLPGLAGVEQYF. The chain uses TRBV5-1 and TRBJ2-7; 14 bases are a match to TRBD2. The germline CDR1 and CDR2 sequences are SGHRS and YFSETQ. V lost 2 bases to trimming and J lost 7 bases; unmatched junction nucleotides: 11. The CDR3 is made up of 17 amino acids.

The CDR3 bases are TGCAGCGTCCGCCGCGGGAGCGGGGCTGAGCAGTACTTC. This translates into CSVRRGSGAEQYF. The rearrangement uses TRBV29-1 and TRBJ2-7; 7 positions agree with TRBD2. Trimming took 6 bases from V and 7 from J; bases not matched to a gene: 12. The CDR3 length is 13 residues. CDR1 and CDR2 (germline): SQVTM, ANQGSEA.

The DNA for the CDR3 is TGTGCCAGCAGCCAAGCGTCCGGGGCCCCCGGGACCCAGTACTTC. Translated, it gives CASSQASGAPGTQYF. The chain uses TRBV11-2 and TRBJ2-5; D is tentatively TRBD1 or TRBD2 (5 bases each). V was pared by 5 bases and J by 7 bases, with 20 bases between. Per the germline V gene, CDR1 is SGHAT and CDR2 is FQNNGV. The CDR3 loop spans 15 amino acids.

This sequence joins TRBV6-5 and TRBJ1-1, with D perhaps TRBD1 (5 bases). CDR1 and CDR2 from the germline V gene are MNHEY and SVGAGI. There are 13 residues in the CDR3. With 5 bases removed from V and 1 base from J, the gap between germline ends came to 8 bases. DNA for the CDR3: TGTGCCAGCAGTACGGACACGAACACTGAAGCTTTCTTT. Translating gives CASSTDTNTEAFF.

The chain recombines TRBV28 with TRBJ2-1, with TRBD2 as a possible D gene (5 bases). V gave up 6 bases and J gave up 6 bases, with 18 bases separating them. The CDR3 contains 15 residues. From germline, CDR1 is MDHEN and CDR2 SYDVKM. In nucleotides, the CDR3 is TGTGCCAGCAGCGCGGGCGGGTTGAGGCCCAATGAGCAGTTCTTC. Residues: CASSAGGLRPNEQFF. Full variable domain (rest looked up from reference TRBV28 and TRBJ2-1): DVKVTQSSRYLVKRTGEKVFLECVQDMDHENMFWYRQDPGLGLRLIYFSYDVKMKEKGDIPEGYSVSREKKERFSLILESASTNQTSMYLCASSAGGLRPNEQFFGPGTRLTVL.

The chain couples TRBV6-4 to TRBJ1-1; weak D call: TRBD1 (6 bases). The CDR3 spans 13 residues. Germline V gene lookup returns CDR1 MRHNA and CDR2 SNTAGT. Trimming shortened V by 5 bases and J by 0 bases, and 7 bases separated the two germline ends. The CDR3 reads CASSRQVNTEAFF. The CDR3 DNA sequence: TGTGCCAGCAGTCGACAGGTGAACACTGAAGCTTTCTTT.

The chain links TRBV4-2 to TRBJ2-2; D perhaps matches TRBD2 (6 bases). V gave up 0 bases and J gave up 7 bases, with 12 bases separating them. The germline gives CDR1 LGHNA, CDR2 YNFKEQ. This CDR3 has 15 amino acids. CDR3 DNA: TGTGCCAGCAGCCAAGAGGGGGGTATCGGCGGGGAGCTGTTTTTT. Its protein product is CASSQEGGIGGELFF.

In nucleotides, the CDR3 is TGTGCCATCAGGGGCAGCCATGGTAACTATGGCTACACCTTC. Translation: CAIRGSHGNYGYTF. This chain joins TRBV10-3 and TRBJ1-2, with D uncertain. V was shortened by 6 bases and J by 1 base, with 12 bases between the two germline ends. Germline V gene data show CDR1 as ENHRY and CDR2 as SYGVKD. CDR3 length: 14 residues.

This clone was seen just once. The chain has TRBV14 and TRBJ2-7, with TRBD2 matching 15 bases. J gave up 0 bases and V 5 bases, and 8 bases lay outside the gene matches. Germline assignment: CDR1 SGHDN and CDR2 FVKESK. The CDR3 totals 18 residues. CDR3 nucleotides: TGTGCCAGCAGCTCGGGACTAGCGGGAGGCACTAGCTCCTACGAGCAGTACTTC. Translation gives CASSSGLAGGTSSYEQYF.

The rearrangement links TRBV11-3 to TRBJ2-7; D may correspond to TRBD1 or TRBD2 (6 bases each). The germline CDR1 and CDR2 sequences are SGHNT and YENEEA. With 2 bases removed from V and 7 bases from J, the gap between germline ends came to 21 bases. The CDR3 spans 16 residues. CDR3 sequence reads: CASSLRIVGGLREQYF. The CDR3 DNA reads as TGTGCCAGCAGCTTAAGAATAGTGGGGGGCCTGAGAGAGCAGTACTTC. Filled out from reference TRBV11-3 and TRBJ2-7, the complete variable domain reads EAGVVQSPRYKIIEKKQPVAFWCNPISGHNTLYWYLQNLGQGPELLIRYENEEAVDDSQLPKDRFSAERLKGVDSTLKIQPAELGDSAVYLCASSLRIVGGLREQYFGPGTRLTVT.

The CDR3 DNA follows: TGTGCCACGCGCGCCACGGCCGGTAATTCACCCCTCCACTTT. Amino acid sequence: CATRATAGNSPLHF. This rearrangement joins TRBV7-9 to TRBJ1-6; D not resolved. The CDR3 runs 14 residues. Germline CDR1 SEHNR, CDR2 FQNEAQ (reference sequence). The germline V and J ends were trimmed by 10 bases and 6 bases, with 16 bases remaining between them.

The V and J genes are TRBV28 and TRBJ2-5; 9 bases map to TRBD2. Trimming removed 2 bases from V and 5 bases from J; junction bases left unmatched: 3. CDR1 and CDR2 (germline): MDHEN, SYDVKM. There are 14 residues in the CDR3. For the CDR3, the DNA is TGTGCCAGCAGTTTAGGCGGGAGGGCGGAGACCCAGTACTTC. Protein product: CASSLGGRAETQYF.

The chain has TRBV19 and TRBJ2-1; D remains ambiguous. Germline values: CDR1 LNHDA, CDR2 SQIVND (reference sequence). The CDR3 runs to 13 residues. Trimming took off 1 base at V and 2 bases at J, with 3 bases between the two ends. The CDR3 DNA is TGTGCCAGTAGTATAGCCCCCTACAATGAGCAGTTCTTC. Protein sequence: CASSIAPYNEQFF.

This chain joins TRBV4-1 and TRBJ1-4; D may be TRBD1 (5 bases). This CDR3 has 14 amino acids. The V end lost 4 bases, the J end lost 0 bases, and 6 bases lay between the germline ends. Germline CDR1 is MGHRA and CDR2 is YSYEKL. The CDR3 here is CASSPRATNEKLFF. CDR3 nucleotides: TGCGCCAGCAGCCCCAGGGCAACTAATGAAAAACTGTTTTTT.

The table lists this clone with a count of one. This chain joins TRBV12-3 or TRBV12-4 and TRBJ2-1, with D perhaps matching TRBD2 (5 bases). The CDR3 loop spans 13 amino acids. V dropped 8 bases and J dropped 2 bases, with 10 bases sitting between them. The CDR3 nucleotides are TGTGCCAGCGGCTTCGGGGCCTACAATGAGCAGTTCTTC. It translates to CASGFGAYNEQFF.

This clone has just one count. CDR3 DNA: TGTGCCAGCAGCCAAGGACTACGTAGTGTGGGACTAGCGGGAATTCCCTACAATGAGCAGTTCTTC. Translation: CASSQGLRSVGLAGIPYNEQFF. This chain connects TRBV14 to TRBJ2-1, with 13 bases lining up with TRBD2. This CDR3 has 22 residues. The junction had 17 bases not matched to a gene; V was cut back by 1 base and J by 2 bases. Germline lookup yields CDR1 SGHDN and CDR2 FVKESK.

This clone was recorded once. V usage is TRBV27 and J usage is TRBJ1-3, with D perhaps matching TRBD1 (6 bases). Per germline, CDR1 MNHEY and CDR2 SMNVEV (reference sequence). Trimming removed 5 bases at V and 0 bases at J, with 14 bases between. The CDR3 has 16 amino acids. The CDR3: CASSTLPTGSGNTIYF. In nucleotides, the CDR3 is TGTGCCAGCAGTACCCTACCGACAGGCTCTGGAAACACCATATATTTT.

J is TRBJ2-5 and V is TRBV5-1; 8 positions agree with TRBD1. CDR3 length: 16 residues. Germline V gene sequence: CDR1 SGHRS, CDR2 YFSETQ. J gave up 1 base and V 0 bases, and 5 bases lay outside the gene matches. In DNA form, the CDR3 reads TGCGCCAGCAGCTTGGGAGACAGGGGTGGCCAAGAGACCCAGTACTTC. This encodes CASSLGDRGGQETQYF.

The chain carries TRBV4-3 and TRBJ2-7, with 7 bases lining up with TRBD1. The V segment lost 2 bases and the J segment 3 bases; nucleotides outside the gene matches: 4. The CDR3 totals 14 residues. Looked up from germline, CDR1 is LGHNA and CDR2 is YSLEER. CDR3 DNA sequence: TGCGCCAGCAGCCAACTGGGACAGTTCTACGAGCAGTACTTC. It yields the protein CASSQLGQFYEQYF.

The chain employs TRBV6-5 and TRBJ1-1; D gene unclear. The CDR3 loop spans 14 amino acids. Germline CDR1 and CDR2: MNHEY and SVGAGI. V lost 7 bases and J 4 bases, leaving 16 bases between the germline ends. CDR3 amino acids: CASTRTTPSTEAFF. CDR3 DNA sequence: TGTGCCAGCACCCGAACCACCCCTAGCACTGAAGCTTTCTTT.

This chain joins TRBV29-1 and TRBJ2-7; the D gene is possibly TRBD2 (6 bases). The CDR3 sequence is 12 residues long. Deletions cut 6 bases from V and 0 bases from J, with 9 bases between. The germline V gene encodes CDR1 SQVTM and CDR2 ANQGSEA. CDR3 DNA sequence: TGCAGCGTCGCGGGGTCCTCCTACGAGCAGTACTTC. This encodes CSVAGSSYEQYF.

This rearrangement joins TRBV19 to TRBJ1-5; 11 nucleotides agree with TRBD1. CDR1 and CDR2 (germline): LNHDA, SQIVND (reference sequence). The CDR3 has 18 residues. After removal of 2 bases from V and 5 bases from J, the junction contained 11 bases not matched to a gene. The CDR3 loop is CASSINPGQGVIDQPQHF. The CDR3 coding sequence is TGTGCCAGTAGTATAAACCCGGGACAGGGGGTAATAGATCAGCCCCAGCATTTT.

The chain couples TRBV18 to TRBJ1-4; TRBD1 agrees at 11 bases. This CDR3 region has 14 residues. The V and J ends lost 6 bases and 8 bases, in that order; junction bases with no gene match: 5. Germline loops: CDR1 KGHSH, CDR2 LQKENI. The CDR3 spells CASSSGQGVEKLFF. CDR3 nucleotides: TGTGCCAGCTCGTCGGGACAGGGGGTCGAAAAACTGTTTTTT.